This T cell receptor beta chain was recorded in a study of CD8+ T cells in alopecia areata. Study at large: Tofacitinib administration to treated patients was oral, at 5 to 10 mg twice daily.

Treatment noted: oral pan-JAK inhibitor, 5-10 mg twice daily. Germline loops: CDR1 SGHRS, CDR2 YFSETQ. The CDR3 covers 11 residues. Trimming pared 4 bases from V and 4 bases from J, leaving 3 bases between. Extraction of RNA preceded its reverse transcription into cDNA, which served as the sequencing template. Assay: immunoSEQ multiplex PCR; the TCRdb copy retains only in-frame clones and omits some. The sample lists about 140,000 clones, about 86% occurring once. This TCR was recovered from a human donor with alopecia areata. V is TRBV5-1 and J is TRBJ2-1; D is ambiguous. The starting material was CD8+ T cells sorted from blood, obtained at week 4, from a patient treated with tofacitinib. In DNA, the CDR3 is TGCGCCAGCAGCCTATACAATGAGCAGTTCTTC. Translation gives CASSLYNEQFF.